This record concerns one TCR beta chain sequence. This clonotype was seen more than once but under ten times. This clone's antigen is unknown. Nothing much larger sits one base from this clone, and base qualities are not available. TCRdb records Illumina MiSeq as the sequencer. TCRbeta CDR3 amplification used genomic DNA from the sorted T cell subsets as template. The TCRbeta CDR3 region was amplified by multiplex PCR with 30 forward and 13 reverse primers. PCR products were purified with AMPure XP beads, after which indices and adaptors were added in a second approximately 26-cycle PCR. Before sequencing, libraries were gel-purified with the QIAquick Gel Extraction Kit. The authors' analysis ran thus. FLASH was used to merge the paired-end reads, and IgBLAST was used to align the reads to IMGT V, D and J germline references. Reads with below 70% alignment identity to germline references were discarded, and 11,114,426 reads were retained study-wide. CDR3 boundaries, reading frame and productivity were assigned following IMGT definitions. Clones at or above 1% of reads were defined as highly-expanded clones, and diversity was measured by normalized Shannon entropy. Unpaired two-tailed t-tests were used to test for differences in Shannon entropy between groups. The public reads were reprocessed in TCRdb via fastp at Q25 and MiXCR, keeping in-frame beta chains. Rows with a matching CDR3 protein are joined into one entry that keeps the most common DNA and genes. The V and J calls reflect TCRdb's pipeline rather than the authors' work. In this sample the table shows around 300,000 distinct CDR3 sequences, more than 45% of which occur a single time. Jointly, the top ten make up roughly 13% of the sample.

This specimen comes from a study of type 1 and type 2 diabetes patients (dated by TCRdb to the mid-2010s). Notes on the research overall: The cohort comprised ten or so type 1 diabetes patients, a few type 2 diabetes patients and six or seven nondiabetic controls recruited in China. Throughout the study, CD4 or CD8 MicroBeads on MACS columns were used to positively select CD4+ and CD8+ T cells from PBMCs. A total of fewer than 25 million paired-end reads was generated across the whole study. The study profiled TCRbeta repertoires by high-throughput sequencing to compare type 1 diabetes, type 2 diabetes and nondiabetic individuals. Type 2 diabetes patients were included as a disease comparison group for the type 1 diabetes patients. Comparing approximately 19-cycle and approximately 26-cycle amplification showed similar V gene usage, suggesting similar primer efficiencies and random PCR bias. TCRbeta libraries were sequenced paired-end on Illumina HiSeq 2000 or MiSeq instruments. What the authors observed across the whole study: Type 2 diabetes and control samples had highly correlated V and J gene usage patterns, with the correlation between samples averaging around 0.97. Type 2 diabetes repertoires showed high diversity, significantly greater than type 1 diabetes repertoires in both CD4+ and CD8+ T cells. Only a limited number of T2D and control samples were sequenced, so some T1D-only HECs might also appear in more T2D or control samples. Age and gender were not matched between study groups, possibly biasing interpretation. Only a few highly-expanded CD4+ clones (median one) were found in type 2 diabetes patients, and these clones made up a median 3.9% of reads.

V is clipped by 4 bases and J by 6 bases, and the sequence between their germline boundaries is 3 bases long. Based on the germline V gene, the CDR1 and CDR2 sequences are SQVTM and ANQGSEA. Measured from the cysteine to the phenylalanine, the CDR3 is 10 residues long. The entry retains the CDR3 DNA only, 30 bases that are in frame from base 1. Every diabetic patient fulfilled standard classification criteria for type 1 or type 2 diabetes, and glucose and C-peptide were evaluated using WHO-recommended methods. Donors with other autoimmune diseases or infections within the previous four weeks were excluded. A roughly 10-milliliter sample of peripheral blood was drawn from every participant. PBMCs were isolated with LymphoPrep density separation.

Recombination connected TRBV29-1 to TRBJ2-2; confidence is insufficient to name the D gene. The source of this sequence is a man aged 18 to 30 with type 2 diabetes. Material: peripheral blood mononuclear cells (PBMCs). The sequence in DNA is TGCAGCGTTGCCGCCGGGGAGCTGTTTTTT. Translated, it reads CSVAAGELFF.